The entry below gives a single T cell receptor (beta chain) sequence along with its context. Its matching antigen is unknown. Method: immunoSEQ multiplex PCR; TCRdb's copy keeps in-frame clones and lacks some. The table includes more than 95,000 clones, around 89% detected once. The ends were cut back, 5 bases at V and 5 bases at J, with 29 bases in the middle. The CDR3 sequence is 19 residues long. Germline V CDR1 and CDR2: MNHNY, SVGAGI (reference sequence). This specimen comes from a study of T cell responses to AZD1222 COVID-19 vaccine. Study observations and caveats: Close to half of all spike-specific TCRs reportedly target regions of the variants that are unmutated. Repertoire sampling happened only post peak T cell response. The CD4 TCRs associated with vaccination extended across spike and predominated at 160-218 and 743-854. Donors were largely white British and mainly female; clonal diversity was possibly underestimated.

The sequenced sample was peripheral blood, obtained 28 days after the second AZD1222 dose. The receptor's source is an adult who received the AZD1222 COVID-19 vaccine. This chain joins TRBV6-6 and TRBJ2-3; tentative D call: TRBD2 (7 bases). DNA for the CDR3: TGTGCCAGCAGTCCGGTACCGGTACGGGAGCGGGGAGGGGGAGATACGCAGTATTTT. This sequence encodes CASSPVPVRERGGGDTQYF.